These 5 T cell receptor beta chains share one sample of origin, sequenced in a study of blood T cells in healthy people across ages. A J-beta primer mix and a sample-barcoded 5' primer were used in a second PCR of about 6 to 12 cycles. TCRdb reanalysed the 5' RACE reads using MiXCR and keeps one entry per CDR3 protein. The table lists 600,000 to 850,000 distinct CDR3 sequences, roughly 43% of them singletons. Material for sequencing was blood. The source of these receptors is a woman between 55 and 75 years old in good health.

Only a few counts were recorded for this clonotype. The chain combines TRBV5-1 with TRBJ1-1; D not certain. Germline loops: CDR1 SGHRS, CDR2 YFSETQ. CDR3 length: 12 amino acids. The V gene lost 5 bases and the J gene lost 8 bases, with 13 bases spanning the gap. CDR3 region: CASRQTGKEAFF. The CDR3 coding sequence is TGCGCCAGCAGACAAACCGGGAAAGAAGCTTTCTTT. The full variable domain, completed using reference TRBV5-1 and TRBJ1-1, is KAGVTQTPRYLIKTRGQQVTLSCSPISGHRSVSWYQQTPGQGLQFLFEYFSETQRNKGNFPGRFSGRQFSNSRSEMNVSTLELGDSALYLCASRQTGKEAFFGQGTRLTVV.

This chain connects TRBV7-9 to TRBJ2-7, with a weak D call TRBD2 (6 bases). CDR3 length: 15 amino acids. V gave up 1 base and J gave up 2 bases, with 12 bases separating them. Germline assignment: CDR1 SEHNR and CDR2 FQNEAQ (reference sequence). In DNA, the CDR3 is TGTGCCAGCAGCTTAGGCGGGGACGGAACCTACGAGCAGTACTTC. This gives the protein CASSLGGDGTYEQYF.

V is TRBV7-8 and J is TRBJ2-7; the D gene could be TRBD1 or TRBD2 (5 bases each). The CDR3 runs 14 residues. The V gene's germline CDR1 is SGHVS and CDR2 FQNEAQ. The germline V and J ends were trimmed by 5 bases and 2 bases, with 13 bases remaining between them. In nucleotides, the CDR3 is TGTGCCAGCAGCGTCGGGGCAGCTACCTACGAGCAGTACTTC. It specifies CASSVGAATYEQYF.

This rearrangement joins TRBV28 to TRBJ2-2; D possibly corresponds to TRBD1 (6 bases). The length of the CDR3 is 15 residues. Per the germline V gene, CDR1 is MDHEN and CDR2 is SYDVKM. Trimming removed 5 bases at V and 1 base at J, with 11 bases between. In DNA, the CDR3 is TGTGCCAGCAGTCAACAGGGCCTGAACACCGGGGAGCTGTTTTTT. It yields the protein CASSQQGLNTGELFF.

V and J are TRBV7-9 and TRBJ2-5; TRBD2 matches 10 bases. CDR3 length equals 15 residues. The germline CDR1 and CDR2 sequences are SEHNR and FQNEAQ (reference sequence). The trim removed 3 bases at V and 4 bases at J, leaving 5 bases unmatched. CDR3 bases: TGTGCCAGCAGCTTCGGAGCGGGAGGGCCAGAGACCCAGTACTTC. It translates to CASSFGAGGPETQYF.